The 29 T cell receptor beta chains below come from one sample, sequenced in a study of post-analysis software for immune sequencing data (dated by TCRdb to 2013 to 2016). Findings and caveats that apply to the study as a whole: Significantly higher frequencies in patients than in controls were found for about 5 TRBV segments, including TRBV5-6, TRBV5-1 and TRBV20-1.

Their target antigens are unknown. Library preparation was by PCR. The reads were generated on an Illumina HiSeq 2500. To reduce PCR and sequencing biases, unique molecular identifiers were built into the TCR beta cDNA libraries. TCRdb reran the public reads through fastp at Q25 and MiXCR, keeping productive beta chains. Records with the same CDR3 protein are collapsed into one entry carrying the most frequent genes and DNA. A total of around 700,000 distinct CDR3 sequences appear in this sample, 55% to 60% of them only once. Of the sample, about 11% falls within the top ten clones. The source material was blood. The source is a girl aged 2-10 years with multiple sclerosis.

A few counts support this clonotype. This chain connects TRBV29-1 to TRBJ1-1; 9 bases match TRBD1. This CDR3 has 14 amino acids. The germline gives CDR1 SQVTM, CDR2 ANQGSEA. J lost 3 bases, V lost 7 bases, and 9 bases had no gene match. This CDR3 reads CSARTGDVYTEAFF. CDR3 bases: TGCAGCGCCCGGACAGGGGACGTGTACACTGAAGCTTTCTTT.

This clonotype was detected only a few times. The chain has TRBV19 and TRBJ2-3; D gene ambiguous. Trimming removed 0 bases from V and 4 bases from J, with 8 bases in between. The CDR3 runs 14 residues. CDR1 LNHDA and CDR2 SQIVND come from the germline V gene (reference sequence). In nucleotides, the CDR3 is TGTGCCAGTAGTATAGAATCTGCGGCAGATACGCAGTATTTT. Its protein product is CASSIESAADTQYF.

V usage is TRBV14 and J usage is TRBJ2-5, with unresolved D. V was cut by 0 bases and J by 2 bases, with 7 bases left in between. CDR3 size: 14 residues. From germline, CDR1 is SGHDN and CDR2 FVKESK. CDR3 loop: CASSQDDVQETQYF. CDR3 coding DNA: TGTGCCAGCAGCCAAGATGACGTACAAGAGACCCAGTACTTC.

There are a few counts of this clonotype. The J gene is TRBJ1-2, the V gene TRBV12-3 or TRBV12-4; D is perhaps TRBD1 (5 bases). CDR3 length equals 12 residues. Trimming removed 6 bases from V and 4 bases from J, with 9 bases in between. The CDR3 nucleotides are TGTGCCAGCAGCGGGACGAGCTATGGCTACACCTTC. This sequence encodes CASSGTSYGYTF.

CDR3 residues: CASSFSHSTDTQYF. DNA of the CDR3: TGTGCCAGCAGTTTCAGCCATAGCACAGATACGCAGTATTTT. The chain carries TRBV6-5 and TRBJ2-3, with unresolved D. The V end was cut by 4 bases, the J end by 0 bases, with 8 bases between. The CDR3 has 14 amino acids. Germline V lookup: CDR1 MNHEY, CDR2 SVGAGI.

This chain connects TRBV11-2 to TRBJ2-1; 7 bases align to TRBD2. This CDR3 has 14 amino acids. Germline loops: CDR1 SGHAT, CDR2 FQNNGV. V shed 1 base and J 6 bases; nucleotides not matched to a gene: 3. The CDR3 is CASSLGRGVNEQFF. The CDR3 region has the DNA TGTGCCAGCAGCTTAGGTCGGGGGGTCAATGAGCAGTTCTTC.

CDR3 DNA: TGTGCCAGCAGCCAAGACCCTGACAGGGACCATGGCTACACCTTC. This sequence encodes CASSQDPDRDHGYTF. The rearrangement joins TRBV3-1 to TRBJ1-2; 7 nucleotides line up with TRBD1. With 0 bases clipped from V and 6 bases from J, the junction kept 7 bases outside the gene matches. Germline CDR1 LGHDT, CDR2 YNNKEL (reference sequence). The CDR3 sequence is 15 residues long.

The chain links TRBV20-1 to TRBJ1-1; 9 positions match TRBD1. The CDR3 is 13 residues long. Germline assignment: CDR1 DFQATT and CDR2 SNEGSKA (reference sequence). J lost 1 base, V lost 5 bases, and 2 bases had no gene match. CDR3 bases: TGCAGTGCTCGGACAGGGGCGAACACTGAAGCTTTCTTT. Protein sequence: CSARTGANTEAFF.

The DNA for the CDR3 is TGTGCCAGCAGCATCAATCGGGGGACAGGGCATGGCTACACCTTC. It is translated as CASSINRGTGHGYTF. This sequence joins TRBV12-3 or TRBV12-4 and TRBJ1-2, with 9 bases lining up with TRBD1. The trim removed 6 bases at V and 6 bases at J, leaving 11 bases unmatched. The CDR3 has 15 residues.

In DNA, the CDR3 is TGTGCCAGTAGTATAATGAGGGGAATCAGAAACACTGAAGCTTTCTTT. Encoded protein: CASSIMRGIRNTEAFF. The chain carries TRBV19 and TRBJ1-1; maybe TRBD1 (5 bases). This CDR3 has 16 residues. Germline values: CDR1 LNHDA, CDR2 SQIVND (reference sequence). V gave up 2 bases and J gave up 2 bases, with 15 bases separating them. The complete variable domain, with remaining parts taken from reference TRBV19 and TRBJ1-1, reads DGGITQSPKYLFRKEGQNVTLSCEQNLNHDAMYWYRQDPGQGLRLIYYSQIVNDFQKGDIAEGYSVSREKKESFPLTVTSAQKNPTAFYLCASSIMRGIRNTEAFFGQGTRLTVV.

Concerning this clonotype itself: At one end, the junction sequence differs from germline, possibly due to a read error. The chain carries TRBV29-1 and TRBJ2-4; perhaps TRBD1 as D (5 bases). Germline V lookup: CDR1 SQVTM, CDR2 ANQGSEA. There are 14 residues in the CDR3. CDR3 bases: TGCAGCGCCGGACACGCCATAGCCAAAAACATTCAGTGCTTC. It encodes CSAGHAIAKNIQCF.

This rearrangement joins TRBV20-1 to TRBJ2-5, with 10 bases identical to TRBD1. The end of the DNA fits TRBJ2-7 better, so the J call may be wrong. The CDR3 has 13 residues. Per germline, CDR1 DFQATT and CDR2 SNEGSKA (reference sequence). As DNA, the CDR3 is TGCAGTGCTAGTGACAGGGGGCAACCCGAGCAGTACTTC. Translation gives CSASDRGQPEQYF.

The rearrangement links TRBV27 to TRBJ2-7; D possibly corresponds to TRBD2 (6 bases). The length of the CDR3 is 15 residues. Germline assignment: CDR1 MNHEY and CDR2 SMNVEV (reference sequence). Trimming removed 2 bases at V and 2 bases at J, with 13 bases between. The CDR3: CASSLVTSPTYEQYF. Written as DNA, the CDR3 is TGTGCCAGCAGTTTAGTTACTAGCCCAACCTACGAGCAGTACTTC.

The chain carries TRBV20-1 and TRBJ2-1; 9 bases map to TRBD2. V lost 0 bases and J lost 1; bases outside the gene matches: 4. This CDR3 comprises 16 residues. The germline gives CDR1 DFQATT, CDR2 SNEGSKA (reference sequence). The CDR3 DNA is TGCAGTGCTAGAGATCCTAGCGGGGATTCCTACAATGAGCAGTTCTTC. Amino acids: CSARDPSGDSYNEQFF.

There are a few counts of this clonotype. CDR3 bases: TGCAGTGCTAGAGCCGTGACAGGTACAGATACGCAGTATTTT. It translates to CSARAVTGTDTQYF. The chain couples TRBV20-1 to TRBJ2-3; D is possibly TRBD1 (6 bases). Trimming left V 1 base short and J 3 bases short, with 11 bases between. Looked up from germline, CDR1 is DFQATT and CDR2 is SNEGSKA (reference sequence). CDR3 length: 14 residues.

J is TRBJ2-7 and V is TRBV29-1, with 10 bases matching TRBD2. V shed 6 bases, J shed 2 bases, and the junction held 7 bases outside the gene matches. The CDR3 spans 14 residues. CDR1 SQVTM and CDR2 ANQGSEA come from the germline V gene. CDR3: CSVIAGGYPYEQYF. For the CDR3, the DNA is TGCAGCGTCATAGCGGGGGGTTACCCCTACGAGCAGTACTTC.

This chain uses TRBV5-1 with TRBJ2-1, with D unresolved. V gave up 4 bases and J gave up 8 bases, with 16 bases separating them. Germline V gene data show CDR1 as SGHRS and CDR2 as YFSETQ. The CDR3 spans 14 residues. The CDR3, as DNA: TGCGCCAGCAGCCTTGCCTCCGGGTACGATGAGCAGTTCTTC. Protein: CASSLASGYDEQFF.

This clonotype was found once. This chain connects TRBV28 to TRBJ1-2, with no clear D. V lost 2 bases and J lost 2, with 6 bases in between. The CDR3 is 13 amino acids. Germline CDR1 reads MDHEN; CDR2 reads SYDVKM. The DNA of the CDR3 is TGTGCCAGCAGTTTAACATCCAACTATGGCTACACCTTC. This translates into CASSLTSNYGYTF.

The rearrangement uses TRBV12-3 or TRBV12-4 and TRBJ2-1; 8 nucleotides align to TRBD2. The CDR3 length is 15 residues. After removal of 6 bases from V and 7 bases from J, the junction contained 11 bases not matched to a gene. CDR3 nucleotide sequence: TGTGCCAGCAGCGAACTAACGGGGGGGCGTAATGAGCAGTTCTTC. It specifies CASSELTGGRNEQFF.

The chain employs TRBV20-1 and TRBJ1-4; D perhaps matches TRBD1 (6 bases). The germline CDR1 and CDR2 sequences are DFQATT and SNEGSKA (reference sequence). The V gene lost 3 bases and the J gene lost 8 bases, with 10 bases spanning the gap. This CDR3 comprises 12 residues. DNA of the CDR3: TGCAGTGCTAGCTCACAGGGAGAAAAACTGTTTTTT. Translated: CSASSQGEKLFF.

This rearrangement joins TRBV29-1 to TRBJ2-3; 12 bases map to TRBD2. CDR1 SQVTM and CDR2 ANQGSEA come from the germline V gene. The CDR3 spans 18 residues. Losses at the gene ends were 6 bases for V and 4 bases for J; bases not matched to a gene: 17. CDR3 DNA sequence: TGCAGCGTCGCAACGGGGCAGCCTAGCGGGGGGGCGTCAGATACGCAGTATTTT. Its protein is CSVATGQPSGGASDTQYF.

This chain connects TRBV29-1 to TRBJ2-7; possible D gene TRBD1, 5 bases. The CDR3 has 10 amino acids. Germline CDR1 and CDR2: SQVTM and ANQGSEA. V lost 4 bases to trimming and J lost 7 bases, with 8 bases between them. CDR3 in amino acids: CSVVRGEQYF. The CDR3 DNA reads TGCAGCGTTGTTAGGGGAGAGCAGTACTTC.

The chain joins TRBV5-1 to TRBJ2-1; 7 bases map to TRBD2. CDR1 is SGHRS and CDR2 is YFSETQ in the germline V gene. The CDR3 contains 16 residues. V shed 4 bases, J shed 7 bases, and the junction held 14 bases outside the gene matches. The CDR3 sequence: CASSHPPGPGGNEQFF. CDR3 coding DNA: TGCGCCAGCAGCCATCCACCGGGACCCGGGGGGAATGAGCAGTTCTTC.

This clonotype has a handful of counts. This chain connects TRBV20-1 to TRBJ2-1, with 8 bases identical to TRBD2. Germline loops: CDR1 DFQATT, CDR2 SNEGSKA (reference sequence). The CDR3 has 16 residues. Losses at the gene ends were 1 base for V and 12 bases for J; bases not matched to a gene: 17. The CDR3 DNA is TGCAGTGCTAGAGGAGGCGCGGGAGGCCCGGTCGACGGGCAGTTCTTC. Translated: CSARGGAGGPVDGQFF.

The CDR3 nucleotides are TGTGCCAGCAGGGAGGGACTGCTCAATGAGCAGTTCTTC. This sequence encodes CASREGLLNEQFF. This chain links TRBV2 with TRBJ2-1; D is possibly TRBD2 (6 bases). Trimming removed 6 bases from V and 6 bases from J, with 12 bases in between. CDR3 length: 13 residues. From germline, CDR1 is SNHLY and CDR2 FYNNEI.

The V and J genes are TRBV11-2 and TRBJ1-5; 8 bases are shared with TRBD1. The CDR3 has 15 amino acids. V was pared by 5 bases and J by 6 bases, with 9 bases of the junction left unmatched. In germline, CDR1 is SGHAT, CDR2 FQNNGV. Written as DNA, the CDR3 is TGTGCCAGCAGCCGTGACAGGGGCAGAGGTCAGCCCCAGCATTTT. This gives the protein CASSRDRGRGQPQHF.

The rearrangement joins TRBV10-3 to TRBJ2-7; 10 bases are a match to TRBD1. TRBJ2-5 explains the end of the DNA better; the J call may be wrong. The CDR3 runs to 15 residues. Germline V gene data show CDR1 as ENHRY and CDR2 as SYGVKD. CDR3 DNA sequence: TGTGCCATCAATTCCGAGACAGGGGGCTTGGAGACCCAGTACTTC. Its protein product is CAINSETGGLETQYF.

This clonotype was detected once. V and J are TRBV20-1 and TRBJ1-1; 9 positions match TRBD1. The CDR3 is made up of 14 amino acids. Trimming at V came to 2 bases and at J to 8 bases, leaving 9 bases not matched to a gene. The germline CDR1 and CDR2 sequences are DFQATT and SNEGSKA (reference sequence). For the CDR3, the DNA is TGCAGTGCTAGATTAAGGGGACAGGGATCCGAAGCTTTCTTT. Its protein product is CSARLRGQGSEAFF.

The CDR3 DNA reads as TGTGCCAGCAGCCCCCAAGGACAGGGGGTCTTCTCTGGGGCCAACGTCCTGACTTTC. This translates into CASSPQGQGVFSGANVLTF. The V and J genes are TRBV7-3 and TRBJ2-6; TRBD1 aligns across 10 bases. Germline values: CDR1 SGHTA, CDR2 FQGTGA. The CDR3 is made up of 19 amino acids. Losses at the gene ends were 5 bases for V and 0 bases for J; bases not matched to a gene: 10.